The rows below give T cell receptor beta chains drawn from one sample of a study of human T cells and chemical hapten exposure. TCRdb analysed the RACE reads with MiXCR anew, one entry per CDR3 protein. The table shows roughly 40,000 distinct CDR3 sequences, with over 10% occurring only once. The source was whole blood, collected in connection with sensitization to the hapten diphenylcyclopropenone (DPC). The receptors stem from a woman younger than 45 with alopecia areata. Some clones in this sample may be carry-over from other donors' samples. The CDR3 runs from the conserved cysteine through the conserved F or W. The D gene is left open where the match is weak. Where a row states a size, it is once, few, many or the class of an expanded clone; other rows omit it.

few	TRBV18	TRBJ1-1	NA	CASSQTSREDTEAFF	TGTGCCAGCTCACAGACGAGCAGGGAGGACACTGAAGCTTTCTTT
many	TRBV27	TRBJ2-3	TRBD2	CASRRTLADTDTQYF	TGTGCCAGCAGACGGACCCTAGCGGACACAGATACGCAGTATTTT
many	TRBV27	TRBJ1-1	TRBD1	CASRTFTGGNTEAFF	TGTGCCAGCCGAACCTTTACAGGGGGGAACACTGAAGCTTTCTTT
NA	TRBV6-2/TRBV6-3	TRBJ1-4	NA	CASRPGGGGEKLFF	TGTGCCAGCAGACCTGGAGGAGGCGGAGAAAAACTGTTTTTT
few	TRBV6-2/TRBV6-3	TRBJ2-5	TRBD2	CASKGQAGGSARETQYF	TGTGCCAGCAAAGGACAAGCGGGAGGCTCCGCCAGGGAGACCCAGTACTTC
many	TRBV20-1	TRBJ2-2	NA	CSASLQITGELFF	TGCAGTGCTAGCTTACAGATCACCGGGGAGCTGTTTTTT
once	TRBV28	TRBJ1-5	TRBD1	CASSTQGANQPQHF	TGTGCCAGCAGTACCCAGGGGGCTAATCAGCCCCAGCATTTT
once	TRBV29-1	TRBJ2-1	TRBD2	CSVELREGLWEQFF	TGCAGCGTTGAATTGCGGGAGGGCCTTTGGGAGCAGTTCTTC
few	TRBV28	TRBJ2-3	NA	CASSLLGFGSSDTQYF	TGTGCCAGCAGTTTATTAGGGTTCGGGTCATCAGATACGCAGTATTTT
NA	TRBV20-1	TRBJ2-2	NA	CSATGKPGELFF	TGTAGTGCTACAGGGAAGCCCGGGGAGCTGTTTTTT
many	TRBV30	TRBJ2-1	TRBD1	CAWSGDRGVEFF	TGTGCCTGGAGCGGGGACAGGGGGGTAGAGTTCTTC
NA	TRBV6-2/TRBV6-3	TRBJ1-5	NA	CASSAGQPQHF	TGTGCCAGCAGTGCCGGGCAGCCCCAGCATTTT
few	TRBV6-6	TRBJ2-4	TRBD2	CASRKGTSGEGAKNIQYF	TGTGCCAGCAGGAAAGGGACTAGCGGTGAGGGAGCCAAAAACATTCAGTACTTC
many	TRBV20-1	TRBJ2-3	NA	CSASYPMRGNTQYF	TGCAGTGCTAGTTACCCCATGCGGGGAAATACGCAGTATTTT
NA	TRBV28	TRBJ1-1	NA	CASNSGPEAFF	TGTGCCAGCAATAGTGGGCCTGAAGCTTTCTTT
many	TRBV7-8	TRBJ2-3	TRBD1	CASSVRQGKDADTQYF	TGTGCCAGCAGCGTGCGACAGGGAAAGGACGCAGATACGCAGTATTTT
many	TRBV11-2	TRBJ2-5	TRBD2	CASSRGLAPFQETQYF	TGTGCCAGCAGCCGGGGACTAGCCCCGTTCCAAGAGACCCAGTACTTC
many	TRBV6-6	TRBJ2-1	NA	CASSYPVGVNNEQFF	TGTGCCAGCAGTTACCCTGTGGGGGTGAACAATGAGCAGTTCTTC
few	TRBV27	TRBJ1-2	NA	CASSFAGATLHYGYTF	TGTGCCAGCAGTTTTGCCGGCGCCACGCTTCACTATGGCTACACCTTC
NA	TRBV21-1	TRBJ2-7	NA	CASSTTGTLNYEQYF	TGTGCCAGCAGTACTACCGGGACCCTAAACTACGAGCAGTACTTC
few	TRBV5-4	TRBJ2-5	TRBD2	CASSTGLAGALLTQYF	TGTGCCAGCAGCACGGGACTAGCGGGAGCCCTCTTGACCCAGTACTTC
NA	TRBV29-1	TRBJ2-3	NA	CSGSRADTQYF	TGCAGCGGATCAAGGGCAGATACGCAGTATTTT
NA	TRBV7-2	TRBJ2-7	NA	CASSLRAVLGYEQYF	TGTGCCAGCAGCTTAAGGGCAGTTCTGGGGTACGAGCAGTACTTC
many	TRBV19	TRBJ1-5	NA	CASGGGGNQPQHF	TGTGCCAGTGGAGGGGGAGGCAATCAGCCCCAGCATTTT
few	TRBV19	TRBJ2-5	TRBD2	CASSLISGSVQETQYF	TGTGCCAGTAGCCTGATTAGCGGGAGCGTCCAAGAGACCCAGTACTTC